The 10 T cell receptor beta chains listed next were all sequenced from one sample in a study of regulatory T cells in long-lasting Graves disease (dated by TCRdb to the early 2020s). Libraries came from multiplex PCR. Instrument on record: Illumina HiSeq 4000. CDR3 regions were amplified by Arm-PCR with iRepertoire HTBI primers to construct TCR beta libraries. In TCRdb, the public reads were trimmed at Q25 with fastp and aligned with MiXCR, with productive beta chains retained. Identical CDR3 proteins give one entry, which carries the most common genes and DNA. The sample yields hundreds of thousands of distinct CDR3 sequences; around 16% were counted once. The ten largest clones represent about 8% of the sample. Explained via the paper, the time point label denotes: newly diagnosed GD, antithyroid drugs for less than 3 months. RNA was extracted from PBMCs in TRIzol for both TCR sequencing and RNA sequencing.

These data were also filed under a second study, of T cells in Graves' hyperthyroidism and ophthalmopathy.

Sequenced here: peripheral blood mononuclear cells (PBMCs), sampled at new diagnosis, from a patient treated with antithyroid drugs. These TCRs come from a middle-aged woman with Graves disease. Donor details come from another sample of the same person, matched by shared clones.

The table lists this clonotype with many counts. The chain couples TRBV3-1 to TRBJ2-4, with D hard to call. There are 17 residues in the CDR3. Trimming removed 1 base at V and 0 bases at J, with 13 bases between. Germline V lookup: CDR1 LGHDT, CDR2 YNNKEL (reference sequence). CDR3: CASSQGAGRLAKNIQYF. CDR3 DNA sequence: TGTGCCAGCAGCCAAGGGGCTGGCAGGCTAGCCAAAAACATTCAGTACTTC.

At least ten counts were recorded for this clonotype. V gene TRBV7-6 combines with J gene TRBJ1-6; D gene uncertain. The CDR3 loop spans 15 amino acids. Germline-derived CDR1 and CDR2 are SGHVS and FNYEAQ. V shed 5 bases and J shed 9 bases, with 17 bases lying between them. The CDR3 DNA follows: TGTGCCAGCAGCCGGACTTTAGCGTTAGGTTCACCCCTCCACTTT. Its translation: CASSRTLALGSPLHF.

The chain employs TRBV20-1 and TRBJ2-6; no clear D. Germline-derived CDR1 and CDR2 are DFQATT and SNEGSKA (reference sequence). The CDR3 loop spans 14 amino acids. Trimming took off 4 bases at V and 0 bases at J, with 7 bases between the two ends. CDR3 in DNA: TGCAGTGCTACTCCCCACTCTGGGGCCAACGTCCTGACTTTC. Translation gives CSATPHSGANVLTF.

The chain is built from TRBV5-4 and TRBJ2-3; 8 bases line up with TRBD1. The length of the CDR3 is 19 residues. Germline CDR1 and CDR2: SGHNT and YYREEE (reference sequence). The V gene end was trimmed by 4 bases and the J gene end by 0 bases; junction bases not matched to a gene: 16. Here the CDR3 DNA reads TGTGCCAGCAGCGCCCCGTCCTTGGGGACAGGAACTAGCACAGATACGCAGTATTTT. Translated: CASSAPSLGTGTSTDTQYF.

Points on this clonotype: This may come from a read error, since a much larger clone is one base off. The rearrangement uses TRBV2 and TRBJ2-3, with 7 bases lining up with TRBD2. Trimming cost V 6 bases and J 7 bases; bases outside gene matches: 10. The germline CDR1 and CDR2 sequences are SNHLY and FYNNEI. This CDR3 is built from 14 residues. The CDR3 here is CASSLGLVGNTQYF. CDR3 DNA sequence: TGTGCCAGCAGCCTCGGACTAGTTGGAAATACGCAGTATTTT.

In this sample, this clonotype turned up many times. The chain couples TRBV24-1 to TRBJ2-5, with D unresolved. Trimming removed 2 bases from V and 2 bases from J, with 5 bases in between. The CDR3 loop spans 13 amino acids. Germline assignment: CDR1 KGHDR and CDR2 SFDVKD. The CDR3 DNA sequence: TGTGCCACCAGTGATTCCGCTCAAGAGACCCAGTACTTC. Translated: CATSDSAQETQYF.

This clonotype was counted a few times. In this CDR3 the conserved last residue, phenylalanine or tryptophan, is missing, so a read error is likely. The rearrangement joins TRBV24-1 to TRBJ2-2; TRBD2 agrees at 16 bases. Trimming at V came to 5 bases and at J to 1 base, leaving 3 bases not matched to a gene. Germline CDR1 is KGHDR and CDR2 is SFDVKD. There are 18 residues in the CDR3. For the CDR3, the DNA is TGTGCCACCAGTGGGGGACTAGCGGGAGGGGTGAACACCGGGGAGCTGTTTCTT. It translates to CATSGGLAGGVNTGELFL.

This clonotype was seen many times. This chain links TRBV30 with TRBJ1-2, with D perhaps TRBD1 (6 bases). With 1 base removed from V and 5 bases from J, the gap between germline ends came to 14 bases. The CDR3 is 14 residues long. The germline CDR1 and CDR2 sequences are GTSNPN and SVGIG (reference sequence). DNA for the CDR3: TGTGCCTGGAGTGGCCGAGGGGGATGGTATGGCTACACCTTC. Protein product: CAWSGRGGWYGYTF.

Ten or more counts support this clonotype. This chain links TRBV14 with TRBJ2-3; D remains ambiguous. V was shortened by 1 base and J by 2 bases, with 7 bases between the two germline ends. The CDR3 spans 14 residues. CDR1 and CDR2 (germline): SGHDN, FVKESK. CDR3 loop: CASSQGQPTDTQYF. CDR3 in DNA: TGTGCCAGCAGCCAAGGTCAACCCACAGATACGCAGTATTTT.

Ten or more counts support this clonotype. The rearrangement links TRBV12-3 or TRBV12-4 to TRBJ2-5; 7 nucleotides agree with TRBD1. The CDR3 totals 15 residues. With V trimmed by 6 bases and J by 2 bases, 9 bases remained unmatched. CDR3 sequence reads: CASSPFSGGQETQYF. The DNA for the CDR3 is TGTGCCAGCAGCCCCTTCTCAGGGGGACAAGAGACCCAGTACTTC.